A single sample is the source of the 14 T cell receptor beta chains below, sequenced in a study of T cell clonotyping in hematopoietic cell transplantation. TCRdb's table, derived via immunoSEQ multiplex PCR, lists solely in-frame clones and lacks some. Altogether around 37,000 clones are present, 85% being singletons, with the ten largest covering about 2.6%. The time point was: recipient sample about 28 days before transplant, after cytoreduction. This material consisted of peripheral blood mononuclear cells, taken before stem cell transplant. These TCRs come from a man aged 55 to 70 with acute myeloid leukemia. Some clones in this sample may be carry-over from other donors' samples.

This clone occurred once. The rearrangement links TRBV7-8 to TRBJ2-7; D gene ambiguous. The CDR3 length is 13 residues. V lost 5 bases and J lost 0, with 8 bases in between. Looked up from germline, CDR1 is SGHVS and CDR2 is FQNEAQ. DNA for the CDR3: TGTGCCAGCAGCCCCAAATCCTCCTACGAGCAGTACTTC. Its protein product is CASSPKSSYEQYF.

This chain joins TRBV19 and TRBJ1-6; D perhaps matches TRBD1 (5 bases). Trimming removed 5 bases from V and 7 bases from J, with 21 bases in between. The germline CDR1 and CDR2 sequences are LNHDA and SQIVND (reference sequence). The CDR3 totals 17 residues. The DNA of the CDR3 is TGTGCCAGTAGTGCCCAACACGGGACCGCTACAAATTCACCCCTCCACTTT. Its translation is CASSAQHGTATNSPLHF. Complete variable domain (other parts from reference TRBV19 and TRBJ1-6): DGGITQSPKYLFRKEGQNVTLSCEQNLNHDAMYWYRQDPGQGLRLIYYSQIVNDFQKGDIAEGYSVSREKKESFPLTVTSAQKNPTAFYLCASSAQHGTATNSPLHFGNGTRLTVT.

The genes are TRBV2 and TRBJ2-3, with TRBD1 matching 9 bases. The CDR3 has 14 amino acids. CDR1 SNHLY and CDR2 FYNNEI come from the germline V gene. Trimming cost V 5 bases and J 9 bases; bases outside gene matches: 9. CDR3 coding DNA: TGTGCCAGCAGTATAGGACAGGGGCCGGCGACGCAGTATTTT. It translates to CASSIGQGPATQYF.

V and J are TRBV28 and TRBJ2-7, with TRBD2 matching 14 bases. With 2 bases clipped from V and 4 bases from J, the junction kept 4 bases outside the gene matches. Germline CDR1 and CDR2: MDHEN and SYDVKM. This CDR3 spans 16 amino acids. The CDR3 sequence is CASSLGGLAGGYEQYF. The CDR3 coding sequence is TGTGCCAGCAGTTTAGGTGGACTAGCGGGGGGATACGAGCAGTACTTC.

This chain uses TRBV7-2 with TRBJ2-6, with D possibly TRBD2 on 5 matching bases. The CDR3 length is 16 residues. V was trimmed by 1 base and J by 2 bases, leaving 9 bases between them. Germline loops: CDR1 SGHTA, CDR2 FQGNSA. CDR3 sequence (DNA): TGTGCCAGCAGCTTAGAGCGGAATACTGGGGCCAACGTCCTGACTTTC. This sequence encodes CASSLERNTGANVLTF.

The CDR3 DNA is TGTGCCAGTAGTATGGGGAGTTTGGGCGAGCAGTACTTC. Its translation: CASSMGSLGEQYF. V gene TRBV19 combines with J gene TRBJ2-7; maybe TRBD2 (5 bases). V was cut by 3 bases and J by 6 bases, with 12 bases left in between. Germline CDR1 is LNHDA and CDR2 is SQIVND (reference sequence). This CDR3 comprises 13 residues.

The chain employs TRBV11-2 and TRBJ1-1, with D possibly being TRBD1 (5 bases). Germline values: CDR1 SGHAT, CDR2 FQNNGV. CDR3 length: 14 amino acids. The V gene lost 2 bases and the J gene lost 1 base, with 8 bases spanning the gap. This CDR3 reads CASSLFTGNTEAFF. The CDR3 nucleotides read TGTGCCAGCAGCTTATTCACAGGGAACACTGAAGCTTTCTTT.

This rearrangement joins TRBV7-9 to TRBJ2-7; 7 nucleotides match TRBD1. The CDR3 spans 14 residues. V shed 3 bases, J shed 4 bases, and the junction held 6 bases outside the gene matches. Per germline, CDR1 SEHNR and CDR2 FQNEAQ (reference sequence). CDR3 protein: CASSLGRGKYEQYF. CDR3 bases: TGTGCCAGCAGCTTGGGCAGGGGGAAGTACGAGCAGTACTTC.

This clone came up once. The chain combines TRBV29-1 with TRBJ1-2, with 8 bases matching TRBD1. Germline V gene lookup returns CDR1 SQVTM and CDR2 ANQGSEA. The J segment lost 8 bases and the V segment lost 4 bases, leaving 9 bases of the junction unmatched. This CDR3 comprises 13 residues. CDR3 loop: CSVAGAGGYGYTF. CDR3 sequence (DNA): TGCAGCGTTGCCGGGGCAGGGGGCTACGGCTACACCTTC.

The chain is built from TRBV7-9 and TRBJ2-7; 9 bases line up with TRBD1. CDR3 length: 13 residues. Germline-derived CDR1 and CDR2 are SEHNR and FQNEAQ (reference sequence). Trimming cost V 6 bases and J 3 bases; bases outside gene matches: 3. The CDR3, as DNA: TGTGCCAGCAGGGGGGGACAGGGCTACGAGCAGTACTTC. It is translated as CASRGGQGYEQYF.

V gene TRBV28 combines with J gene TRBJ2-5, with TRBD1 identical over 7 bases. Trimming at V came to 4 bases and at J to 7 bases, leaving 15 bases not matched to a gene. Germline values: CDR1 MDHEN, CDR2 SYDVKM. This CDR3 is 16 amino acids long. The CDR3: CASSSPLGVRDRTQYF. The CDR3 DNA reads as TGTGCCAGCAGTTCCCCACTAGGTGTCCGGGACAGGACCCAGTACTTC.

This clone showed up just once. The chain carries TRBV6-4 and TRBJ2-1, with 7 bases fitting TRBD2. With 0 bases clipped from V and 2 bases from J, the junction kept 13 bases outside the gene matches. The CDR3 consists of 19 residues. The germline V gene has CDR1 MRHNA and CDR2 SNTAGT. The CDR3 region has the DNA TGTGCCAGCAGTGACTCGAAGGAAAGACCGGGACTAACCTACAATGAGCAGTTCTTC. Translating it yields CASSDSKERPGLTYNEQFF.

The chain employs TRBV6-6 and TRBJ1-5; D is ambiguous. From germline, CDR1 is MNHNY and CDR2 SVGAGI (reference sequence). The CDR3 extends over 16 amino acids. Trimming stripped 2 bases from V and 0 bases from J, with 11 bases between. The CDR3 DNA follows: TGTGCCAGCAGTTACGGAGGGTTCAATAGCAATCAGCCCCAGCATTTT. Translation: CASSYGGFNSNQPQHF.

This chain links TRBV6-5 with TRBJ2-7, with D perhaps matching TRBD2 (6 bases). The CDR3 totals 13 residues. Looked up from germline, CDR1 is MNHEY and CDR2 is SVGAGI. V was shortened by 8 bases and J by 5 bases, with 16 bases between the two germline ends. The CDR3 region has the DNA TGTGCCAGCCGAAAATTGGGAGGCCACGAGCAGTACTTC. It encodes CASRKLGGHEQYF.